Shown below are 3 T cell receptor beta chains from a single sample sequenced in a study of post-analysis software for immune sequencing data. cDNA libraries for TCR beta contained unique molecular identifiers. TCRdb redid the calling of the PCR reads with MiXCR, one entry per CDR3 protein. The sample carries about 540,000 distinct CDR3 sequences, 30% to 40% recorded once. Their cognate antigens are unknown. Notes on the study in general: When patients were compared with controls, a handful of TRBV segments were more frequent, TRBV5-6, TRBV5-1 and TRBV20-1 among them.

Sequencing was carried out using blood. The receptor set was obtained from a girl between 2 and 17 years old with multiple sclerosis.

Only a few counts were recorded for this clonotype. CDR3: CASSFWTGDNSPLHF. The DNA of the CDR3 is TGCGCCAGCAGCTTTTGGACAGGGGATAATTCACCCCTCCACTTT. This chain joins TRBV5-1 and TRBJ1-6, with 9 bases fitting TRBD1. The CDR3 covers 15 residues. Germline trimming cut 2 bases from V and 5 bases from J; bases unmatched to any gene: 2. CDR1 SGHRS and CDR2 YFSETQ come from the germline V gene.

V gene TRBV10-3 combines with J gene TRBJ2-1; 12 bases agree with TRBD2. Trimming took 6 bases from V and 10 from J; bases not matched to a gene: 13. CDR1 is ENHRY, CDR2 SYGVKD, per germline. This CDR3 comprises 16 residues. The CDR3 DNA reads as TGTGCCATCAGGGCTAGCGGGGGGGCCTCTGGGGGAGAGCAGTTCTTC. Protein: CAIRASGGASGGEQFF.

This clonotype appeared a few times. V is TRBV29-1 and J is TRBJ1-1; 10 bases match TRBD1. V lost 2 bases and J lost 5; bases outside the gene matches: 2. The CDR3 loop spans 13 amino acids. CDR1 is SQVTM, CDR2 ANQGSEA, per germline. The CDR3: CSVERDRGTEAFF. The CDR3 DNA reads TGCAGCGTTGAAAGGGACAGGGGAACTGAAGCTTTCTTT. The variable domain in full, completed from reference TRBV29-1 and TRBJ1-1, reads SAVISQKPSRDICQRGTSLTIQCQVDSQVTMMFWYRQQPGQSLTLIATANQGSEATYESGFVIDKFPISRPNLTFSTLTVSNMSPEDSSIYLCSVERDRGTEAFFGQGTRLTVV.